Here is one TCR beta chain with its context. Its antigen is currently unknown. A second PCR, run for about 7 to 11 cycles, used a sample-barcoded 5' primer plus a J-beta primer mix. A template-switch adaptor that had 12 random nucleotides put a tag on each cDNA molecule. TCRdb ran MiXCR on the 5' RACE reads and lists one entry per CDR3 protein. The table has 1.5 million to 2 million distinct CDR3 sequences, 30% to 40% seen once. The data are from a study of blood T cells in healthy people across ages. Study-wide results and limits: Those diversity estimates obtained from one million T cells were thought to be underestimates.

Sequenced input: blood. The clonotype originates from a human donor in good health.

CDR3 amino acids: CSVAYRGRDTEAFF. Written as DNA, the CDR3 is TGCAGCGTCGCCTACAGGGGTCGTGACACTGAAGCTTTCTTT. V usage is TRBV29-1 and J usage is TRBJ1-1, with 7 bases identical to TRBD1. The CDR3 is 14 amino acids. CDR1 and CDR2 from the germline V gene are SQVTM and ANQGSEA. The junction had 10 bases not matched to a gene; V was cut back by 6 bases and J by 3 bases.